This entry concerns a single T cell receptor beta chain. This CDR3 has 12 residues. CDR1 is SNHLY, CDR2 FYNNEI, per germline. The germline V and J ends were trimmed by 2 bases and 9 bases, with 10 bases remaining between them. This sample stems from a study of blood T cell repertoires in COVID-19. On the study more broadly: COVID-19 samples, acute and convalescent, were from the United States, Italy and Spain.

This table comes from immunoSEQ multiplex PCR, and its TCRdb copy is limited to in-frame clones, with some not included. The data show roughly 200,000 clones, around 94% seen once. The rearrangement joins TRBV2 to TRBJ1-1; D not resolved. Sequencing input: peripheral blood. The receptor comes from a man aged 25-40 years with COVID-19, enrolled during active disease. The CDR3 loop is CASSEQDPKAFF. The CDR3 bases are TGTGCCAGCAGTGAACAGGATCCCAAAGCTTTCTTT. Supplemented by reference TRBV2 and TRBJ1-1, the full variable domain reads EPEVTQTPSHQVTQMGQEVILRCVPISNHLYFYWYRQILGQKVEFLVSFYNNEISEKSEIFDDQFSVERPDGSNFTLKIRSTKLEDSAMYFCASSEQDPKAFFGQGTRLTVV.